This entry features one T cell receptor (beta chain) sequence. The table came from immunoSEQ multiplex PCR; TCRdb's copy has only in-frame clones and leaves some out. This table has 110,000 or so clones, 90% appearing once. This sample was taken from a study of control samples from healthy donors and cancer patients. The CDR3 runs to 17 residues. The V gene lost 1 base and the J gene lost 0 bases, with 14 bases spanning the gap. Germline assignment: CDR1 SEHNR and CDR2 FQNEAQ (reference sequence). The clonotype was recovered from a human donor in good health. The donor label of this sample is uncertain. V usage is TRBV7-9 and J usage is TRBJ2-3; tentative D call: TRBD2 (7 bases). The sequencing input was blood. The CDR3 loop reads CASSLGRGGGSTDTQYF. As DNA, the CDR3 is TGTGCCAGCAGCTTAGGCCGGGGCGGGGGCAGCACAGATACGCAGTATTTT.